This entry features one TCR beta chain sequence. This clonotype was detected a few times. It has no known antigen specificity. No quality values exist for individual bases; no much larger clone is one base distant. To prepare the library, RACE was applied. Reads for this sample came from a NextSeq 500. Library preparation attached unique molecular identifiers to individual cDNA molecules for quantitative, reproducible TCR counting. From each blood RNA sample, both TCR alpha and TCR beta chains were sequenced. In the source study's methods: Samples had a median of approximately 96,000 TCRs, with a range from roughly 23,224 to 700,000. V, J and CDR3 annotation of the TCR reads was performed with the Decombinator software suite. To make PS versus PT1 abundance plots, every sample was subsampled to the same number of TCRs (28,000). Expanded TCRs were defined as absent before sensitization and observed at least eight times at the 2-week time point. TCRdb handled the public reads itself, with Q25 trimming in fastp and clone calling in MiXCR, and kept productive beta chains. Every CDR3 protein is listed once, alongside the most common genes and DNA of its rows. In this record, the V and J calls reflect TCRdb's handling and not the investigators' own analysis. The sample profile shows about 42,000 distinct CDR3 sequences; around 10% of them were found once. The ten most abundant clones make up about 15% of the sample.

The data were taken from a study of human T cells and chemical hapten exposure (dated by TCRdb to the early 2020s). About the investigation overall: For sensitization, 2% DPC in acetone was applied to a 2 cm by 2 cm area of upper inner arm skin. Most of the patients in the cohort were female, and the cohort covered alopecia areata with under or over 50% scalp involvement, alopecia totalis and alopecia universalis. This study followed changes in the peripheral blood TCR repertoire in vivo during primary and secondary sensitization of alopecia patients to the hapten diphenylcyclopropenone (DPC). Patient blood was sampled pre-sensitization (week 0) and at 2, 6 and about 24 weeks after DPC sensitization. Patients additionally received weekly therapeutic DPC doses to the scalp throughout the approximately 25-week study period. About 29 alopecia patients gave blood for TCR sequencing at one to four time points (pre-sensitization, 2, 6 and 24 weeks). Patch testing was performed on the upper back with Finn chambers containing 0.01% DPC, and the patch tests were scored after 6 days according to International Contact Dermatitis Research Group standards. Libraries were combined into a pool for sequencing, and differences in TCR yield between samples came mainly from small differences in library volumes within the pool. Results the study describes overall, beyond this receptor: Repeated subsampling changed both the strength of the expansion versus patch-test correlation and the threshold at which that correlation became significant. No change with DPC sensitization was found in the number of TCRs above 1 in 1000 frequency, and no evidence of global repertoire structure alterations was found. Because all patients had alopecia, a presumed autoimmune disease, the immune response of the patients might differ from that of healthy individuals. Significantly more large CDR3 similarity clusters were formed by expanded TCRs than by pre-sensitization or healthy control sets, consistent with antigen-driven responses. The number of PT1 expanded TCRs positively correlated with patch test score, significant at thresholds 8, 16 and 32 but not 4.

CDR3 length: 14 amino acids, cysteine to phenylalanine. Just CDR3 DNA is preserved here, 42 bases in frame from base 1. V is pared back by 2 bases and J by 8 bases, with 13 bases lying between the germline termini. CDR1 and CDR2, per the germline V gene, are MDHEN and SYDVKM. The sample's time point label, decoded: patch test 2, 6 weeks after DPC sensitization. Taken with the paper, the label for treatment or condition translates to: therapeutic diphenylcyclopropenone sensitization with weekly scalp DPC. Blood at each patch-test visit was drawn before the patch test was applied. Eligible patients were aged 18 to 70, diagnosed with alopecia, deemed suitable for DPC therapy, and excluded if pregnant. Unfractionated whole blood was collected in Tempus Blood RNA tubes, and total RNA was extracted from that blood.

This sample comprised whole blood, obtained in connection with sensitization to the hapten diphenylcyclopropenone (DPC). The TCR comes from a woman aged 40 to 55 with alopecia areata. Some clones in this sample may be carry-over from other donors' samples. The V gene is TRBV28 and the J gene is TRBJ2-4, with an unclear D gene assignment. CDR3 sequence: CASSLNGVVDIQYF. The bases are TGTGCCAGCAGTTTAAACGGAGTTGTGGACATTCAGTACTTC.